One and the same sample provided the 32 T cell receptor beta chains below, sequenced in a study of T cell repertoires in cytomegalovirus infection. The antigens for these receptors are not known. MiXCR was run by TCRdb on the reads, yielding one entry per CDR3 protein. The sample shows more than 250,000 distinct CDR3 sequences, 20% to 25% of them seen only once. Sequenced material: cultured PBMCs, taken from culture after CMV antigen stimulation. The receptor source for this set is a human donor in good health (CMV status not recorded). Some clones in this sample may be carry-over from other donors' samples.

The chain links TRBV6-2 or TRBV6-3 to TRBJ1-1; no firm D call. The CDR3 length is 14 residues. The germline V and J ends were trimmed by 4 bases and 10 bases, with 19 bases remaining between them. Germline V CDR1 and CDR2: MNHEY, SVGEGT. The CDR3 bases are TGTGCCAGCAGTTTCCACGGGCAGCGGGGTGGAGCTTTCTTT. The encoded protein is CASSFHGQRGGAFF.

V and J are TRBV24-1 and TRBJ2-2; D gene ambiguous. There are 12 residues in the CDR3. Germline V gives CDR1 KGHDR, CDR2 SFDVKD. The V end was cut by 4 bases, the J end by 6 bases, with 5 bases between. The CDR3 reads CATSDIPGELFF. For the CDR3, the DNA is TGTGCCACCAGTGACATTCCCGGGGAGCTGTTTTTT.

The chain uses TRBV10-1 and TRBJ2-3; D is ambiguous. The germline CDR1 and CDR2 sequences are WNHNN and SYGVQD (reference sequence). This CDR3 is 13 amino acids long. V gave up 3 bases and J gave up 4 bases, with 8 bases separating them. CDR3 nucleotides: TGCGCCAGCAGTGACTCTCGACCAGATACGCAGTATTTT. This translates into CASSDSRPDTQYF.

CDR3 residues: CASRGSLSTDTQYF. CDR3 nucleotide sequence: TGTGCCAGTAGGGGGTCTCTAAGCACAGATACGCAGTATTTT. The chain is built from TRBV19 and TRBJ2-3; D is undetermined. The V end was cut by 6 bases, the J end by 0 bases, with 10 bases between. The germline V gene has CDR1 LNHDA and CDR2 SQIVND (reference sequence). The CDR3 runs 14 residues.

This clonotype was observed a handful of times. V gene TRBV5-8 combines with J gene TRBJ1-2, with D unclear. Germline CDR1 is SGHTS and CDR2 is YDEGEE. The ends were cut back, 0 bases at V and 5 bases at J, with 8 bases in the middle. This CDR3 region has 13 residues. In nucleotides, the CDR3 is TGTGCCAGCAGCTTGGGACAAGAATATGGCTACACCTTC. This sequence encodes CASSLGQEYGYTF. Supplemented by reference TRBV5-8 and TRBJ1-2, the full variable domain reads EAGVTQSPTHLIKTRGQQATLRCSPISGHTSVYWYQQALGLGLQFLLWYDEGEERNRGNFPPRFSGRQFPNYSSELNVNALELEDSALYLCASSLGQEYGYTFGSGTRLTVV.

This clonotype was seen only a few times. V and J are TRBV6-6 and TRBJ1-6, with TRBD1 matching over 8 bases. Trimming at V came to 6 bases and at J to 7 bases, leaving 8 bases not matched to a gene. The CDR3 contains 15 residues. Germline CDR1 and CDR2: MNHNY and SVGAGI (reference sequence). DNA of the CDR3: TGTGCCAGCAGCATCCAGGGGGCTGACAATTCACCCCTCCACTTT. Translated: CASSIQGADNSPLHF.

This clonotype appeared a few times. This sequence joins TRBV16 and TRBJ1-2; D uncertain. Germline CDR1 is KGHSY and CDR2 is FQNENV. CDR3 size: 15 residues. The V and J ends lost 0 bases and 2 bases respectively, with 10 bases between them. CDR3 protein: CASSQSRSHNYGYTF. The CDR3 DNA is TGTGCCAGCAGCCAATCAAGGTCTCACAACTATGGCTACACCTTC. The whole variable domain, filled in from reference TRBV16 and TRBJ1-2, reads GEEVAQTPKHLVRGEGQKAKLYCAPIKGHSYVFWYQQVLKNEFKFLISFQNENVFDETGMPKERFSAKCLPNSPCSLEIQATKLEDSAVYFCASSQSRSHNYGYTFGSGTRLTVV.

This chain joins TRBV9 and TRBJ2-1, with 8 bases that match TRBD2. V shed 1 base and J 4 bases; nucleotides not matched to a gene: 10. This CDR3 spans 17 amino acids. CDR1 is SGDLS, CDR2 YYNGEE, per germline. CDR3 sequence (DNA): TGTGCCAGCAGCGTAAGAAAAGCGGGAGAATGGTACAATGAGCAGTTCTTC. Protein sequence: CASSVRKAGEWYNEQFF.

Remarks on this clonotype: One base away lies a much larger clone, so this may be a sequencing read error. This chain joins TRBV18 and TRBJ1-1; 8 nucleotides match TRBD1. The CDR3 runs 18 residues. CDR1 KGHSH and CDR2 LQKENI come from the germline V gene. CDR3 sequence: CASPPPGTGGYRGTEAFF. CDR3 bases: TGTGCCAGCCCACCACCCGGGACAGGCGGCTACCGGGGCACTGAAGCTTTCTTT.

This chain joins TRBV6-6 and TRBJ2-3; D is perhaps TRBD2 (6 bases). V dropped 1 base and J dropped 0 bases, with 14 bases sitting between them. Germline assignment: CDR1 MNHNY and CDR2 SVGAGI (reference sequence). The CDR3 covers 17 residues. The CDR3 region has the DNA TGTGCCAGCAGTTACTTTTGTCGGGAGTGGAGCACAGATACGCAGTATTTT. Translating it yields CASSYFCREWSTDTQYF.

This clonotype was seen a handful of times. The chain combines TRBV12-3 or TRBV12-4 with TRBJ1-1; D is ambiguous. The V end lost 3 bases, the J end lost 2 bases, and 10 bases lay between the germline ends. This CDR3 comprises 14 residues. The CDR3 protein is CASSFFSDNTEAFF. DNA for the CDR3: TGTGCCAGCAGTTTTTTTTCGGACAACACTGAAGCTTTCTTT.

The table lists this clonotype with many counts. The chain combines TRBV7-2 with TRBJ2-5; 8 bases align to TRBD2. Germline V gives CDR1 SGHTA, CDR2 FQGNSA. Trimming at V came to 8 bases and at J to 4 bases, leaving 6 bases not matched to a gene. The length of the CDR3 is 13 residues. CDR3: CASSRGGGETQYF. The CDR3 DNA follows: TGTGCCAGCTCCCGGGGGGGAGGAGAGACCCAGTACTTC.

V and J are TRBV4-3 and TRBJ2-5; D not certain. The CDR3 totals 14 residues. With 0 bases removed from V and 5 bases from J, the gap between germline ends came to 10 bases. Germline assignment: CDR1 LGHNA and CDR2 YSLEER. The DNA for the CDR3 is TGCGCCAGCAGCCAAGATGCCCTGTGGGAGACCCAGTACTTC. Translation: CASSQDALWETQYF.

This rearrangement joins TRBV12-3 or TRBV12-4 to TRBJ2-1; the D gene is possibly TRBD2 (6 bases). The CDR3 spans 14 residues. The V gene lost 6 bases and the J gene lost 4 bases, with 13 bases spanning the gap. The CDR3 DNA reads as TGTGCCAGCAGACGGACGGGAGTTTACAATGAGCAGTTCTTC. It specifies CASRRTGVYNEQFF.

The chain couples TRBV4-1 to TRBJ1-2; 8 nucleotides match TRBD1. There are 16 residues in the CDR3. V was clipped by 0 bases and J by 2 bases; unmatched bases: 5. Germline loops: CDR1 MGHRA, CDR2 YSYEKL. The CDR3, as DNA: TGCGCCAGCAGCCAAGATCCAGGGGGCCTCAACTATGGCTACACCTTC. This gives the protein CASSQDPGGLNYGYTF.

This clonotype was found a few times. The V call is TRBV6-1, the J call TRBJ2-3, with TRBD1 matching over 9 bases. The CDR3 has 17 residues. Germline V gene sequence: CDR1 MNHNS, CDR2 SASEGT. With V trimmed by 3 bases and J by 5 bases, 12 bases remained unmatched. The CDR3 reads CASSDVPGQGNQDTQYF. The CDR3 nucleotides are TGTGCCAGCAGTGACGTTCCGGGACAGGGAAATCAAGATACGCAGTATTTT.

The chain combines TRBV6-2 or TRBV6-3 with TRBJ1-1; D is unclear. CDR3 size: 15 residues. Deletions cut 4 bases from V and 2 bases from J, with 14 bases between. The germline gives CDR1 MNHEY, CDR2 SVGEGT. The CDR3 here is CASSSVTRGNTEAFF. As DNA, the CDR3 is TGTGCCAGCAGTTCCGTTACACGGGGAAACACTGAAGCTTTCTTT.

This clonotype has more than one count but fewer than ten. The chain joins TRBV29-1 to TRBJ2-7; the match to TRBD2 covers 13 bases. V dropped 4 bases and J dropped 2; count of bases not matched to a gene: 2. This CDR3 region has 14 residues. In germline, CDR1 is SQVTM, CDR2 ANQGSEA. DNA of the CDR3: TGCAGCGTTGGGGGACTAGCGGGGCCCTACGAGCAGTACGTC. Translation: CSVGGLAGPYEQYV.

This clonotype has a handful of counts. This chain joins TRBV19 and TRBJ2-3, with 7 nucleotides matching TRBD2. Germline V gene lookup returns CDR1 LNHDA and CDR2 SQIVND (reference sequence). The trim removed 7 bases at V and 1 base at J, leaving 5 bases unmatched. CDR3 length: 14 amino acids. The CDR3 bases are TGTGCCAGTAACCGGGACTACGGCACAGATACGCAGTATTTT. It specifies CASNRDYGTDTQYF.

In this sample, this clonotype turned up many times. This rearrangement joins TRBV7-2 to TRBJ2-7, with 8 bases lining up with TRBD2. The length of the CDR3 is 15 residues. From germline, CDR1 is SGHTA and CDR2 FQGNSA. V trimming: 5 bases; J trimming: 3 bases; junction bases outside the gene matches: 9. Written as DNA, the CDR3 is TGTGCCAGCAGCCCTCAGCGGGAGTTGGGCTACGAGCAGTACTTC. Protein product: CASSPQRELGYEQYF.

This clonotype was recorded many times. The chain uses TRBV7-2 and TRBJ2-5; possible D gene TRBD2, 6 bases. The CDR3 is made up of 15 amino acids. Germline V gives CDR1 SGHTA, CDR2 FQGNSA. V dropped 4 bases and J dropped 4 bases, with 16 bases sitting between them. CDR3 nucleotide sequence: TGTGCCAGCAGCTGGGGTGGGAGGCAGAGAGAGACCCAGTACTTC. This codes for CASSWGGRQRETQYF.

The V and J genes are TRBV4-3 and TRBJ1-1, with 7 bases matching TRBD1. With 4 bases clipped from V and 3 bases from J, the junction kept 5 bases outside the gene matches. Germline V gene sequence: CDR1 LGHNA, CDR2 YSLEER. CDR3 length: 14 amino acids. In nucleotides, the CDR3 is TGCGCCAGCAGCCCACAGGGGCGGGACACTGAAGCTTTCTTT. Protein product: CASSPQGRDTEAFF.

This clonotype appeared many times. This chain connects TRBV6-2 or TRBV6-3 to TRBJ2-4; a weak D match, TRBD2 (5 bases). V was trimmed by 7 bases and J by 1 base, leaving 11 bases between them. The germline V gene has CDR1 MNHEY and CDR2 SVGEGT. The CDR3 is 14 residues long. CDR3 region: CASTLDSAKNIQYF. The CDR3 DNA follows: TGTGCCAGCACCCTGGACTCGGCCAAAAACATTCAGTACTTC.

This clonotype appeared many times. The CDR3 loop reads CASSLAGINQPQHF. The CDR3 nucleotides read TGTGCCAGCAGCTTAGCCGGGATAAATCAGCCCCAGCATTTT. The V gene is TRBV7-2, the J gene TRBJ1-5, with unresolved D. The CDR3 loop spans 14 amino acids. The germline CDR1 and CDR2 sequences are SGHTA and FQGNSA. Trimming stripped 0 bases from V and 4 bases from J, with 7 bases between.

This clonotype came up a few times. CDR3 bases: TGTGCCAGCAGTTTTGGAGGTAGCCCTGGGGCCAACGTCCTGACTTTC. The encoded protein is CASSFGGSPGANVLTF. This rearrangement joins TRBV7-8 to TRBJ2-6; TRBD2 might be the D (5 bases). This CDR3 is 16 amino acids long. The V gene's germline CDR1 is SGHVS and CDR2 FQNEAQ. Between the trimmed V and J ends, which lost 6 bases and 2 bases, there was a span of 14 bases.

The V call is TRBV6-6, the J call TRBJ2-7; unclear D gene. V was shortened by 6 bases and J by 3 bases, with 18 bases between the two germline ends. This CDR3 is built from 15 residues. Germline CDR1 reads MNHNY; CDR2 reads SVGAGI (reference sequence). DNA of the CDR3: TGTGCCAGCAGACCCGGACCTACAAGGCGCTACGAGCAGTACTTC. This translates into CASRPGPTRRYEQYF.

The CDR3 here is CASRNRNSYEQYV. CDR3 DNA: TGTGCCAGCAGAAACAGGAACTCCTACGAGCAGTACGTC. The V call is TRBV6-2 or TRBV6-3, the J call TRBJ2-7, with D possibly being TRBD1 (5 bases). The V and J ends lost 6 bases and 0 bases respectively, with 9 bases between them. CDR3 size: 13 residues. CDR1 is MNHEY and CDR2 is SVGEGT in the germline V gene.

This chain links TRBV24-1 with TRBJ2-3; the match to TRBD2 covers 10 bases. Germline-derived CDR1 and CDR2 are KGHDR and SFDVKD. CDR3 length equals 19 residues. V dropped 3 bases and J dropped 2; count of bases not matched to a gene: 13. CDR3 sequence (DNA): TGTGCCACCAGTGATACCGGGACTAGCGCCGAAACGTTCACAGATACGCAGTATTTT. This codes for CATSDTGTSAETFTDTQYF.

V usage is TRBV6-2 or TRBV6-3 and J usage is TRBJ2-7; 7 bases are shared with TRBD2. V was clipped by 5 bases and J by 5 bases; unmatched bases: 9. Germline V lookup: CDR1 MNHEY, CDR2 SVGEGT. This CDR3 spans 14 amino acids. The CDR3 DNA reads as TGTGCCAGCAGTGTCGGGACTACGTTCAACGAGCAGTACGTC. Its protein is CASSVGTTFNEQYV.

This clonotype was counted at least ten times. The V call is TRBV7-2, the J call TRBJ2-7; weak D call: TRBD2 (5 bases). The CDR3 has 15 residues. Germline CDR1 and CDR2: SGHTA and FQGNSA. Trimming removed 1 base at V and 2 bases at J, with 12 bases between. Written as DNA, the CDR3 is TGTGCCAGCAGCTTAGAGGTCCGCGGGCCCTACGAGCAGTACGTC. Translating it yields CASSLEVRGPYEQYV.

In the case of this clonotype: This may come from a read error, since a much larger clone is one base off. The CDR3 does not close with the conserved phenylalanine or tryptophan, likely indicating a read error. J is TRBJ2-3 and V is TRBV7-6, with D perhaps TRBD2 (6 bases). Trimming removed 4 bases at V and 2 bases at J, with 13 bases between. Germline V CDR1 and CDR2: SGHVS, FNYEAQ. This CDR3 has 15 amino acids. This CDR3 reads CASSSQGLSTDTQYI. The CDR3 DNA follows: TGTGCCAGCAGCTCCCAGGGACTTTCCACAGATACGCAGTATATT.

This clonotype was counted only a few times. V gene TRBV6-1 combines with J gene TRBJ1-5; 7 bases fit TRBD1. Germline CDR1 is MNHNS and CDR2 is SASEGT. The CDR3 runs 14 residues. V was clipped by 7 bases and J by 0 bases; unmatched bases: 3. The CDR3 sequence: CASTTGASNQPQHF. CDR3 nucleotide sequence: TGTGCCAGCACTACAGGGGCTAGCAATCAGCCCCAGCATTTT.